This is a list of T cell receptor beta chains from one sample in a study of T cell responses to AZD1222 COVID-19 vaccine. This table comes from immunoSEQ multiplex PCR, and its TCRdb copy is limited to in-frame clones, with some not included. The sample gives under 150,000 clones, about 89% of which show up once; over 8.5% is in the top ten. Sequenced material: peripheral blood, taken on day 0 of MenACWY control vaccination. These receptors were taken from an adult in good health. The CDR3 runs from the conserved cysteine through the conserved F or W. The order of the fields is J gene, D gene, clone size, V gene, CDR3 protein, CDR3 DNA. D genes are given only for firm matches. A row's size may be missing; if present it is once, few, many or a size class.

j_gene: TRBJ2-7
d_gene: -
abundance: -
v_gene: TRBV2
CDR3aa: CASKPSVGTYEQYF
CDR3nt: TGTGCCAGCAAACCAAGCGTAGGGACCTACGAGCAGTACTTC

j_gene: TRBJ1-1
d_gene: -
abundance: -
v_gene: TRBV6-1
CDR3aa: CASSEDVEGTEAFF
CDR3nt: TGTGCCAGCAGTGAAGACGTGGAGGGCACTGAAGCTTTCTTT

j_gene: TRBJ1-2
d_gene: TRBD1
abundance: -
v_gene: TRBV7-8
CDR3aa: CASSSSTGGYGYTF
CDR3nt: TGTGCCAGCAGCTCCTCGACAGGGGGCTATGGCTACACCTTC

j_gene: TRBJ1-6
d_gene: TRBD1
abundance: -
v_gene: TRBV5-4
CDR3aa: CASSLDRVSSPLHF
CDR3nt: TGTGCCAGCAGCCTAGACAGGGTTTCTTCACCCCTCCACTTT

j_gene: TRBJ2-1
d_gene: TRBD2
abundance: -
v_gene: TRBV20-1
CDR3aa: CSASGTSGRASMEQFF
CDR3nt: TGCAGTGCTAGTGGGACTAGCGGGAGGGCCAGCATGGAGCAGTTCTTC

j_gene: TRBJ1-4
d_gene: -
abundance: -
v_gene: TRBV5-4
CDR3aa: CASSLGSGMASEKLFF
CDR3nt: TGTGCCAGCAGCTTGGGGTCGGGGATGGCGTCTGAAAAACTGTTTTTT

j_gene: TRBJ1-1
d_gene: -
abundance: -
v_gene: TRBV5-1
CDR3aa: CASSRGGSEGAFF
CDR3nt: TGCGCCAGCAGCCGGGGCGGGTCGGAAGGAGCTTTCTTT

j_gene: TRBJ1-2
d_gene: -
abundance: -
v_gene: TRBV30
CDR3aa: CAWSVGNDNYGYTF
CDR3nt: TGTGCCTGGAGTGTGGGTAACGATAACTATGGCTACACCTTC

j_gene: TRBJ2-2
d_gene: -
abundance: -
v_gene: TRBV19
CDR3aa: CASSIGTRGTGELFF
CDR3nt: TGTGCCAGTAGTATTGGCACCCGGGGCACCGGGGAGCTGTTTTTT

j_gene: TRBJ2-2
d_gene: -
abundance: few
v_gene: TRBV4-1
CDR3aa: CASSQERDNTGELFF
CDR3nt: TGCGCCAGCAGCCAAGAAAGAGATAACACCGGGGAGCTGTTTTTT

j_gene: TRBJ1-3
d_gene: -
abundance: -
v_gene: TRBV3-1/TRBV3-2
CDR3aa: CASSQGTANTIYF
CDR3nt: TGTGCCAGCAGCCAAGGGACGGCAAACACCATATATTTT

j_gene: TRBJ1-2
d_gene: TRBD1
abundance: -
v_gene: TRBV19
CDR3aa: CASSRGAGTGAMSYTF
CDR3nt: TGTGCCAGTAGTCGGGGCGCCGGGACAGGAGCCATGAGCTACACCTTC

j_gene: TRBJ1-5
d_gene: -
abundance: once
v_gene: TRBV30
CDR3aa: CAWTAGHVSNQPQHF
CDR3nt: TGTGCCTGGACCGCCGGACATGTGAGCAATCAGCCCCAGCATTTT

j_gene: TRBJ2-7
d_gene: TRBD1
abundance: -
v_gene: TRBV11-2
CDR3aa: CASSFLSGTVGREQYF
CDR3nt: TGTGCCAGCAGCTTCCTTTCAGGGACAGTAGGTAGGGAGCAGTACTTC

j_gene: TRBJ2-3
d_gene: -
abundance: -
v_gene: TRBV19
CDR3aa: CASSIVGPTTDTQYF
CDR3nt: TGTGCCAGTAGTATAGTAGGGCCGACCACAGATACGCAGTATTTT

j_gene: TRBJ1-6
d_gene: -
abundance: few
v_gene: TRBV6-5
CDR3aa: CASKESAGNNSPLHF
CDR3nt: TGTGCCAGCAAGGAATCGGCAGGGAATAATTCACCCCTCCACTTT

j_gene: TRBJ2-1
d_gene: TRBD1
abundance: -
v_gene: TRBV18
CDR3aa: CASSPWTGISYNEQFF
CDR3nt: TGTGCCAGCTCACCATGGACAGGGATCAGCTACAATGAGCAGTTCTTC

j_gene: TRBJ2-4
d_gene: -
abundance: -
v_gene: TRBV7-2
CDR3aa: CASSLVGAGLAKNIQYF
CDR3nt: TGTGCCAGCAGCTTAGTAGGGGCGGGTCTAGCCAAAAACATTCAGTACTTC

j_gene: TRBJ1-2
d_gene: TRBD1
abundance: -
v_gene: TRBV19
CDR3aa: CASSAGQATYGYTF
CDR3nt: TGTGCCAGTAGCGCAGGACAGGCCACCTATGGCTACACCTTC

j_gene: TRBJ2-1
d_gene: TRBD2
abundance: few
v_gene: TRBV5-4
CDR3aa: CASSPGSGLAGISYNEQFF
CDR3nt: TGTGCCAGCAGCCCAGGATCGGGACTAGCGGGTATATCCTACAATGAGCAGTTCTTC

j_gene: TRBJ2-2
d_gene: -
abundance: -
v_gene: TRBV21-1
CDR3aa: CASSNHRVIPANTGELFF
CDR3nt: TGTGCCAGCAGCAACCACAGGGTAATCCCTGCGAACACCGGGGAGCTGTTTTTT

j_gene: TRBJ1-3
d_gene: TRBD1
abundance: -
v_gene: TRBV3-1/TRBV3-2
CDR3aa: CASNRGTASGNTIYF
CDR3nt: TGTGCCAGCAACCGGGGGACAGCTTCTGGAAACACCATATATTTT

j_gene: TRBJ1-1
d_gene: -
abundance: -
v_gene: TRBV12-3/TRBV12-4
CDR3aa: CASSLEGTEAFF
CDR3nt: TGTGCCAGCAGCTTAGAAGGCACTGAAGCTTTCTTT

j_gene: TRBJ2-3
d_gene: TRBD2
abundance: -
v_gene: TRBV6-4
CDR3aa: CASSDLPGTSGTQYF
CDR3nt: TGTGCCAGCAGTGACTTACCTGGGACTAGTGGTACGCAGTATTTT

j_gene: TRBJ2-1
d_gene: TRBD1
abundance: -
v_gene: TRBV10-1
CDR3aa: CASSESHRGSYNEQFF
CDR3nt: TGCGCCAGCAGTGAGTCCCACAGGGGCTCCTACAATGAGCAGTTCTTC

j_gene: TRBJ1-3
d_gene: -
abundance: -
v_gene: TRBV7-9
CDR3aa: CASSLGNQGNTIYF
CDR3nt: TGTGCCAGCAGCTTAGGTAATCAAGGAAACACCATATATTTT

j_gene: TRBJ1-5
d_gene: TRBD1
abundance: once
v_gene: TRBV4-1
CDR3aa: CASSPGTGGYSNQPQHF
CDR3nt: TGCGCCAGCAGCCCCGGGACAGGGGGATATAGCAATCAGCCCCAGCATTTT

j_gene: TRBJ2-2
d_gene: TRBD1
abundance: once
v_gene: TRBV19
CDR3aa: CASRPPGTGGPGELFF
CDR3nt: TGTGCCAGTAGACCCCCTGGGACAGGGGGTCCCGGGGAGCTGTTTTTT

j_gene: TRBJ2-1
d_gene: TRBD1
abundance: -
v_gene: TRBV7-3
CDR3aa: CASSPGQGVLYEQFF
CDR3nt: TGTGCCAGCAGCCCGGGACAGGGGGTTCTGTATGAGCAGTTCTTC

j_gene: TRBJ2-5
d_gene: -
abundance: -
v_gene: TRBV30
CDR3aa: CAWSVGQETQYF
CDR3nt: TGTGCCTGGAGTGTCGGCCAAGAGACCCAGTACTTC

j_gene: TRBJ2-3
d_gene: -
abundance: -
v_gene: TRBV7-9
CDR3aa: CASSPRGFSDTQYF
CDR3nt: TGTGCCAGCAGCCCAAGGGGGTTTTCAGATACGCAGTATTTT

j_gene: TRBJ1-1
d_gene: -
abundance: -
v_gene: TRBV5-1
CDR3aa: CASSLGYTEAFF
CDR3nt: TGCGCCAGCAGCTTGGGGTACACTGAAGCTTTCTTT

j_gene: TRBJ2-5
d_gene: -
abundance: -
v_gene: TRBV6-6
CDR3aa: CASSFSGQETQYF
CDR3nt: TGTGCCAGCAGTTTTAGCGGTCAAGAGACCCAGTACTTC

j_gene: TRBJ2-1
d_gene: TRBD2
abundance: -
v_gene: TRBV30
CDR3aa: CAWRTGTSGNEQFF
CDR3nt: TGTGCCTGGAGGACTGGGACTAGCGGGAATGAGCAGTTCTTC

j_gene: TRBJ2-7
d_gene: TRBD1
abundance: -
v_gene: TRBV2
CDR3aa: CAGSATGGRYEQYF
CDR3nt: TGTGCCGGCTCGGCGACAGGGGGTAGGTACGAGCAGTACTTC

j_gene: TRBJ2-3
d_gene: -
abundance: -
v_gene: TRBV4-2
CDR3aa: CASSQLARGFTDTQYF
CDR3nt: TGTGCCAGCAGCCAACTAGCGAGGGGATTCACAGATACGCAGTATTTT

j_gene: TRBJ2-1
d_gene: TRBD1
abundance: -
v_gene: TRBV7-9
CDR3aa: CASSLMGQGTEQFF
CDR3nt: TGTGCCAGCAGCTTAATGGGACAGGGAACTGAGCAGTTCTTC

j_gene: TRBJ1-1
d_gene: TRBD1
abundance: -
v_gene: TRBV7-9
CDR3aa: CASSKEDRYTEAFF
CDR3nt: TGTGCCAGCAGCAAAGAGGACAGGTACACTGAAGCTTTCTTT

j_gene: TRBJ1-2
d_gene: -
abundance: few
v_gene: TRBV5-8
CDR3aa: CASSDMVNYGYTF
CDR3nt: TGTGCCAGCAGTGACATGGTTAACTATGGCTACACCTTC

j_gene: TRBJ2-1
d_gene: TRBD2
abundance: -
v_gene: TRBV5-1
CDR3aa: CASRRLADASSYNEQFF
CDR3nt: TGCGCCAGCCGGAGACTAGCGGACGCTTCCTCCTACAATGAGCAGTTCTTC

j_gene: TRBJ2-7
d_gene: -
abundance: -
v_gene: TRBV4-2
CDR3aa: CASSQTRDWGIREQYF
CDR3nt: TGTGCCAGCAGCCAAACACGGGACTGGGGGATACGGGAGCAGTACTTC

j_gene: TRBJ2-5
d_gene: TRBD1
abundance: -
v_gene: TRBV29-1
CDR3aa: CSVRTGQRSGRQETQYF
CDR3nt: TGCAGCGTCCGGACAGGCCAGAGAAGCGGCCGCCAAGAGACCCAGTACTTC

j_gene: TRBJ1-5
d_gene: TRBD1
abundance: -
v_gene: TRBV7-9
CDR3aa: CASSFGAGGSQPQHF
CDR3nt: TGTGCCAGCAGCTTCGGGGCAGGGGGCAGTCAGCCCCAGCATTTT

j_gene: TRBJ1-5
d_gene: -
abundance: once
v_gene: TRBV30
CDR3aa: CAWRRDKSNQPQHF
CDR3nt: TGTGCCTGGAGAAGGGACAAGAGCAATCAGCCCCAGCATTTT

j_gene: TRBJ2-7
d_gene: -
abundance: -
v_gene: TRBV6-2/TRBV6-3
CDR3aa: CASSRGYEQYF
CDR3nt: TGTGCCAGCAGCCGCGGCTACGAGCAGTACTTC

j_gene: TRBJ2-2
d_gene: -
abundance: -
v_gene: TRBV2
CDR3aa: CASNWKGESGELFF
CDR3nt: TGTGCCAGCAATTGGAAGGGCGAATCCGGGGAGCTGTTTTTT

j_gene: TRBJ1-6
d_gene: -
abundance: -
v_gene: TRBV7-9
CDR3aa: CASSYRGNSPLHF
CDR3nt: TGTGCCAGCAGCTACCGGGGGAATTCACCCCTCCACTTT

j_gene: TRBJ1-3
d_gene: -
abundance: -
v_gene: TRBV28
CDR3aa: CASSPSRGVNSGNTIYF
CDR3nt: TGTGCCAGCAGCCCCTCGCGAGGGGTTAACTCTGGAAACACCATATATTTT

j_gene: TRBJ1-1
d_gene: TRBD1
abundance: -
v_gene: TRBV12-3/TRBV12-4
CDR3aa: CASSLTGATEAFF
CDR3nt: TGTGCCAGCAGTCTGACAGGGGCCACTGAAGCTTTCTTT

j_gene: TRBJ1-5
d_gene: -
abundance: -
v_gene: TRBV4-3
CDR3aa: CASSQDGGLSNQPQHF
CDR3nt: TGCGCCAGCAGCCAAGACGGGGGGCTAAGCAATCAGCCCCAGCATTTT

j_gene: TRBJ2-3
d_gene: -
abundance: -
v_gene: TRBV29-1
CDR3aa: CSVERQSNPTDTQYF
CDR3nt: TGCAGCGTTGAAAGGCAGAGCAACCCCACAGATACGCAGTATTTT

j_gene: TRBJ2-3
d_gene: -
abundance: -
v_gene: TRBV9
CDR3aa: CASSVASPDTQYF
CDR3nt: TGTGCCAGCAGCGTGGCTTCCCCGGATACGCAGTATTTT

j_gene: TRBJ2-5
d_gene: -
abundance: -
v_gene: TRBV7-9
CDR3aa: CASSLGDQETQYF
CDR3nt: TGTGCCAGCAGCTTAGGAGACCAAGAGACCCAGTACTTC